This TCR beta chain emerged from a study of PD-1 blockade in classical Hodgkin lymphoma. Study-level findings and limits: Diversity similar to that of newly diagnosed patients was seen at baseline in complete responders. Patients starting nivolumab less than 1 year after ASCT had lower diversity and were excluded from later analyses. Repertoire differences lack defined causes, possibly disease activity or prior therapy. CD8+ TCR diversity did not rise significantly by C4D1, unlike CD4+.

Exposure to brentuximab vedotin varied, and each patient had relapsed following autologous stem cell transplantation. The CD4+ T cells used were purified from thawed PBMCs through magnetic negative selection. Trimming cost V 5 bases and J 6 bases, with 18 bases left between them. Germline CDR1 is SGHKS and CDR2 is YYEKEE (reference sequence). The CDR3 length is 14 residues. Repertoires were generated with immunoSEQ multiplex PCR, while TCRdb's copy carries only in-frame clones and drops some. This sample has over 25,000 clones, with roughly 80% found just once. This clone was seen just once. Its specificity is not known.

This rearrangement joins TRBV5-5 to TRBJ2-7; the D gene could be TRBD1 or TRBD2 (5 bases each). The source material was CD4+ T cells from blood, sampled at baseline. The sequence derives from a human donor with classical Hodgkin lymphoma. The CDR3 region has the DNA TGTGCCAGCAGGGGCCTAGTCCAGAGGGGCGAGCAGTACTTC. Its translation: CASRGLVQRGEQYF.